Listed below are T cell receptor beta chains from one sample, sequenced in a study of CD8 T cells in Susac syndrome. TCRdb fed the immunoSEQ multiplex PCR reads into MiXCR, producing one record per CDR3 protein. The data hold 200,000 to 250,000 distinct CDR3 sequences, with approximately 90% observed a single time. Material for sequencing was CD8+ T cells from PBMCs. These receptors came from a human donor with multiple sclerosis. The CDR3 runs from the conserved cysteine through the conserved F or W. Fields, in order: V gene, D gene, J gene, clone size, CDR3 DNA, CDR3 protein. D genes are given only for firm matches. A clone size is listed for some rows: how often the clone was seen (once, few, many), or a class if it is expanded.

TRBV5-6	TRBD1	TRBJ2-7	NA	TGTGCCAGCAGCCGAAGCGAGGGGACAGCCATCTACGAGCAGTACTTC	CASSRSEGTAIYEQYF
TRBV6-5	NA	TRBJ2-7	NA	TGTGCCAGCAGTTACTCGATGGGTCCAGGGGGGACCTACGAGCAGTACTTC	CASSYSMGPGGTYEQYF
TRBV6-1	NA	TRBJ1-2	NA	TGTGCCAGCAGTGAAGGGAGTTCCCACCCGTATGGCTACACCTTC	CASSEGSSHPYGYTF
TRBV4-1	TRBD2	TRBJ2-1	NA	TGCGCCAGCAGCCTAGACCCCGGGGGGGCTTTCTTCTTC	CASSLDPGGAFFF
TRBV7-9	TRBD1	TRBJ2-4	NA	TGTGCCAGCAGCCCGAGGGACAGACGCGAGGTTCAGTACTTC	CASSPRDRREVQYF
TRBV20-1	NA	TRBJ1-2	NA	TGCAGTGCTAGAGAGACAGCTAACTATGGCTACACCTTC	CSARETANYGYTF
TRBV2	NA	TRBJ2-7	NA	TGTGCCAGCACGGGGAATTACGAGCAGTACTTC	CASTGNYEQYF
TRBV12-3/TRBV12-4	NA	TRBJ2-3	NA	TGTGCCAGCAGTTTTGGGGCCTCCTGGGATACGCAGTATTTT	CASSFGASWDTQYF
TRBV5-6	TRBD1	TRBJ2-5	NA	TGTGCCAGCAGCGCATGGGACAGGGGACAAGAGACCCAGTACTTC	CASSAWDRGQETQYF
TRBV7-9	NA	TRBJ1-4	NA	TGTGCCAGCAGCTTGCCCCCAGGGGAAGATGAAAAACTGTTTTTT	CASSLPPGEDEKLFF
TRBV27	TRBD1	TRBJ2-2	few	TGTGCCAGCCGACAGGGCAACACCGGGGAGCTGTTTTTT	CASRQGNTGELFF
TRBV5-8	NA	TRBJ1-4	NA	TGTGCCAGCAGCCGGCGAGCGGTCGACGGCGAAAAACTGTTTTTT	CASSRRAVDGEKLFF
TRBV27	NA	TRBJ1-1	NA	TGTGCCAGCAGTTACGGGACATTATCTGAAGCTTTCTTT	CASSYGTLSEAFF
TRBV7-9	TRBD1	TRBJ1-1	few	TGTGCCAGCGTAAAGGGACAGGATATGAACACTGAAGCTTTCTTT	CASVKGQDMNTEAFF
TRBV4-1	TRBD2	TRBJ2-1	once	TGCGCCAGCAGCCAACCCAGGGGATGGACTAGCGACGGGGAGCAGTTCTTC	CASSQPRGWTSDGEQFF
TRBV5-1	NA	TRBJ1-1	NA	TGCGCCAGCAGGGAGGGGACTGAAGCTTTCTTT	CASREGTEAFF
TRBV20-1	TRBD2	TRBJ2-1	NA	TGCAGTGCTAGAGACTTAACTAGCGGGAGGGCCGGTAGTGAGCAGTTCTTC	CSARDLTSGRAGSEQFF